This entry concerns a single TCR beta chain. Its cognate antigen is unknown. Method: immunoSEQ multiplex PCR; TCRdb's copy keeps in-frame clones and lacks some. The table lists about 72,000 clones, around 90% of them singletons, with 24% in the top ten. This specimen belongs to a study of T cell responses to AZD1222 COVID-19 vaccine. Findings and caveats of the study: The donor cohort was predominantly white British with a female majority, and clonal diversity may have been underestimated.

Germline V gives CDR1 LNHDA, CDR2 SQIVND (reference sequence). This CDR3 region has 12 residues. V was pared by 10 bases and J by 4 bases, with 11 bases between. This clonotype originated in an adult in good health. This chain connects TRBV19 to TRBJ2-1, with D possibly TRBD1 on 5 matching bases. Sample: peripheral blood, taken on day 0 of AZD1222 vaccination. For the CDR3, the DNA is TGTGCCACCGGAAAGGGGTACAATGAGCAGTTCTTC. This translates into CATGKGYNEQFF.